The 24 T cell receptor beta chains reported below all come from one sample, sequenced in a study of shared clonotypes between healthy human individuals. The data were produced by immunoSEQ multiplex PCR, yet TCRdb's version contains in-frame clones alone and is incomplete. Found here are almost 700,000 clones, 90% to 95% of them singletons; the top ten hold nearly 25%. Naive CD8 cells comprised CD45RO-negative, CCR7-positively selected cells, excluding terminally differentiated effector memory CD45RA+ cells. Sample: naive CD8+ T cells sorted from blood. Every receptor here comes from a man aged 30 to 45 in good health.

This sequence joins TRBV7-9 and TRBJ2-5, with TRBD1 identical over 8 bases. Germline V CDR1 and CDR2: SEHNR, FQNEAQ (reference sequence). CDR3 length: 15 amino acids. V lost 5 bases to trimming and J lost 5 bases; unmatched junction nucleotides: 10. The CDR3: CASSQRTGTLETQYF. The DNA for the CDR3 is TGTGCCAGCAGCCAGCGGACAGGGACGCTTGAGACCCAGTACTTC.

The chain joins TRBV13 to TRBJ2-1; D is ambiguous. Germline V gene data show CDR1 as PRHDT and CDR2 as FYEKMQ (reference sequence). The CDR3 contains 13 residues. V was trimmed by 1 base and J by 4 bases, leaving 5 bases between them. The CDR3 sequence is CASSLVRYNEQFF. In nucleotides, the CDR3 is TGTGCCAGCAGCTTAGTAAGATACAATGAGCAGTTCTTC.

The chain has TRBV9 and TRBJ1-5; D remains unclear. The ends were cut back, 0 bases at V and 3 bases at J, with 4 bases in the middle. The germline V gene has CDR1 SGDLS and CDR2 YYNGEE. There are 13 residues in the CDR3. CDR3 protein: CASSVGPNQPQHF. In DNA, the CDR3 is TGTGCCAGCAGCGTAGGGCCCAATCAGCCCCAGCATTTT.

This CDR3 reads CASSEGGYRTEKETQYF. In DNA form, the CDR3 reads TGTGCCAGCAGTGAAGGGGGTTATCGGACAGAGAAAGAGACCCAGTACTTC. The chain uses TRBV6-1 and TRBJ2-5; D may be TRBD1 (6 bases). The CDR3 extends over 17 amino acids. V was clipped by 1 base and J by 3 bases, with 18 bases between them. CDR1 and CDR2 (germline): MNHNS, SASEGT.

The V and J genes are TRBV7-8 and TRBJ1-5; D possibly corresponds to TRBD1 (6 bases). CDR1 and CDR2 from the germline V gene are SGHVS and FQNEAQ. The CDR3 is made up of 16 amino acids. The V gene lost 2 bases and the J gene lost 0 bases, with 11 bases spanning the gap. CDR3 sequence: CASSLWGGLSNQPQHF. The CDR3 nucleotides are TGTGCCAGCAGCTTATGGGGGGGGCTTAGCAATCAGCCCCAGCATTTT.

The gene calls are TRBV7-6 and TRBJ2-1; D might be TRBD1 or TRBD2, each matching 7 bases. CDR3 length: 19 amino acids. The germline V gene encodes CDR1 SGHVS and CDR2 FNYEAQ. V was cut by 5 bases and J by 6 bases, with 29 bases left in between. This chain's CDR3 is CASSPERDNRGWGGNEQFF. CDR3 coding DNA: TGTGCCAGCAGCCCGGAGCGAGACAACAGGGGCTGGGGGGGCAATGAGCAGTTCTTC.

This clone was seen only once. V usage is TRBV11-2 and J usage is TRBJ2-1, with D maybe TRBD2 (5 bases). The CDR3 totals 11 residues. Deletions cut 8 bases from V and 10 bases from J, with 12 bases between. Germline V gene lookup returns CDR1 SGHAT and CDR2 FQNNGV. CDR3 DNA: TGTGCCAGCTTCGGGAAGCGAGAGCAGTTCTTC. This gives the protein CASFGKREQFF.

The chain recombines TRBV11-2 with TRBJ2-3, with 9 positions matching TRBD2. This CDR3 has 16 residues. The J segment lost 2 bases and the V segment lost 2 bases, leaving 5 bases of the junction unmatched. Germline CDR1 SGHAT, CDR2 FQNNGV. The CDR3 is CASSLSRLADTDTQYF. CDR3 in DNA: TGTGCCAGCAGCTTATCCCGACTAGCGGACACAGATACGCAGTATTTT.

This clone was seen just once. This rearrangement joins TRBV2 to TRBJ2-3; possibly TRBD1 for D (5 bases). From germline, CDR1 is SNHLY and CDR2 FYNNEI. This CDR3 is 17 amino acids long. The V end was cut by 8 bases, the J end by 4 bases, with 25 bases between. For the CDR3, the DNA is TGTGCCAGCGGTAGCCCCCCATTCCTCAGGGCCTCAGATACGCAGTATTTT. As protein: CASGSPPFLRASDTQYF.

The rearrangement uses TRBV7-8 and TRBJ2-4; D remains ambiguous. CDR1 is SGHVS and CDR2 is FQNEAQ in the germline V gene. V was trimmed by 5 bases and J by 9 bases, leaving 17 bases between them. This CDR3 spans 14 amino acids. The CDR3 coding sequence is TGTGCCAGCAGCATCGATTTGGGCGGTGGCATTCAGTACTTC. It translates to CASSIDLGGGIQYF.

V and J are TRBV7-9 and TRBJ2-3, with D unclear. Trimming pared 6 bases from V and 4 bases from J, leaving 14 bases between. The CDR3 covers 14 residues. Germline V lookup: CDR1 SEHNR, CDR2 FQNEAQ (reference sequence). The CDR3 loop is CASRPPGPSDTQYF. The DNA of the CDR3 is TGTGCCAGCAGACCCCCGGGCCCTTCAGATACGCAGTATTTT.

This clone has just one count. The rearrangement links TRBV28 to TRBJ2-7, with D perhaps matching TRBD1 (6 bases). Trimming took 3 bases from V and 4 from J, leaving 28 bases between them. This CDR3 has 19 amino acids. Per the germline V gene, CDR1 is MDHEN and CDR2 is SYDVKM. The CDR3, as DNA: TGTGCCAGCAGTTTCCCCCCCCAGGACAGCAACTGGGTGTCTTACGAGCAGTACTTC. Its translation is CASSFPPQDSNWVSYEQYF.

This sequence joins TRBV30 and TRBJ2-1; unclear D gene. The CDR3 totals 12 residues. V was shortened by 5 bases and J by 8 bases, with 13 bases between the two germline ends. Per the germline V gene, CDR1 is GTSNPN and CDR2 is SVGIG (reference sequence). The CDR3 loop is CAWLTFPYEQFF. The CDR3 DNA reads TGTGCCTGGCTGACATTTCCCTATGAGCAGTTCTTC.

The V gene is TRBV19, the J gene TRBJ1-1; TRBD1 matches 8 bases. There are 14 residues in the CDR3. CDR1 is LNHDA, CDR2 SQIVND, per germline (reference sequence). J was trimmed by 3 bases and V by 7 bases; bases with no gene match: 7. DNA for the CDR3: TGTGCCAGTATTCCAACAGGGGGTTACACTGAAGCTTTCTTT. It is translated as CASIPTGGYTEAFF.

Of note for this clone: The same CDR3 is also encoded by other DNA sequences in this sample. V is TRBV27 and J is TRBJ2-7; tentative D call: TRBD1 (6 bases). The CDR3 sequence is 14 residues long. V was shortened by 2 bases and J by 4 bases, with 12 bases between the two germline ends. CDR1 and CDR2 from the germline V gene are MNHEY and SMNVEV (reference sequence). DNA for the CDR3: TGTGCCAGCAGTTTACTGGACAGCGCATACGAGCAGTACTTC. Translation: CASSLLDSAYEQYF.

The chain recombines TRBV13 with TRBJ2-3; D is perhaps TRBD2 (6 bases). CDR1 and CDR2 (germline): PRHDT, FYEKMQ (reference sequence). This CDR3 is built from 14 residues. V was pared by 3 bases and J by 5 bases, with 12 bases between. DNA for the CDR3: TGTGCCAGCAGCTTGGGCGGGGAGATAGATACGCAGTATTTT. It yields the protein CASSLGGEIDTQYF.

This clone was seen only a few times. This sequence joins TRBV13 and TRBJ2-2; 16 positions agree with TRBD2. J gave up 7 bases and V 5 bases, and 7 bases lay outside the gene matches. This CDR3 has 17 residues. The germline V gene encodes CDR1 PRHDT and CDR2 FYEKMQ (reference sequence). The CDR3 loop is CASSPGTSGRADGELFF. The CDR3, as DNA: TGTGCCAGCAGCCCCGGGACTAGCGGGAGGGCCGACGGGGAGCTGTTTTTT.

The count of this clone is one. The CDR3 DNA follows: TGCGCCAGCAGCCAAGCGGCAGGCGCTGGAAACACCATATATTTT. Translated, it gives CASSQAAGAGNTIYF. The V call is TRBV4-1, the J call TRBJ1-3; D is undetermined. The V and J ends lost 1 base and 2 bases respectively, with 9 bases between them. The CDR3 runs 15 residues. Germline V CDR1 and CDR2: MGHRA, YSYEKL.

On this clone: Additional DNA sequences in this sample encode the identical CDR3. This chain joins TRBV28 and TRBJ2-7; a possible D gene is TRBD2 (5 bases). Trimming cost V 8 bases and J 0 bases, with 11 bases left between them. Germline-derived CDR1 and CDR2 are MDHEN and SYDVKM. The CDR3 consists of 13 residues. DNA for the CDR3: TGTGCCAGCTCCGGTGGGAGCTCCTACGAGCAGTACTTC. This gives the protein CASSGGSSYEQYF.

The J gene is TRBJ1-1, the V gene TRBV7-9; possible D gene TRBD1, 5 bases. Per germline, CDR1 SEHNR and CDR2 FQNEAQ (reference sequence). The CDR3 totals 16 residues. Trimming took off 2 bases at V and 4 bases at J, with 17 bases between the two ends. CDR3 in DNA: TGTGCCAGCAGCTTAACGGGGGTGGGGAGTGGCACTGAAGCTTTCTTT. Translation gives CASSLTGVGSGTEAFF.

This sequence joins TRBV7-9 and TRBJ2-1; D not resolved. The CDR3 runs to 15 residues. CDR1 is SEHNR, CDR2 FQNEAQ, per germline (reference sequence). V dropped 6 bases and J dropped 0 bases, with 12 bases sitting between them. CDR3 sequence reads: CASRIGLNSYNEQFF. Here the CDR3 DNA reads TGTGCCAGCAGGATAGGGCTGAACTCCTACAATGAGCAGTTCTTC.

The CDR3 sequence is CASNRGRSGYTF. DNA for the CDR3: TGTGCCAGCAACAGGGGAAGGTCGGGCTACACCTTC. This chain connects TRBV2 to TRBJ1-2; 7 bases are a match to TRBD1. V shed 7 bases and J 8 bases; nucleotides not matched to a gene: 7. This CDR3 is built from 12 residues. Germline V gives CDR1 SNHLY, CDR2 FYNNEI.

As for this clone: The sample holds other DNA sequences that translate to the same CDR3. The V gene is TRBV13, the J gene TRBJ1-5; no clear D. This CDR3 region has 13 residues. The germline gives CDR1 PRHDT, CDR2 FYEKMQ (reference sequence). V was pared by 0 bases and J by 3 bases, with 3 bases between. The chain's CDR3 is CASSLGLNQPQHF. Here the CDR3 DNA reads TGTGCCAGCAGCTTAGGCCTCAATCAGCCCCAGCATTTT. Filled out from reference TRBV13 and TRBJ1-5, the complete variable domain reads AAGVIQSPRHLIKEKRETATLKCYPIPRHDTVYWYQQGPGQDPQFLISFYEKMQSDKGSIPDRFSAQQFSDYHSELNMSSLELGDSALYFCASSLGLNQPQHFGDGTRLSIL.

The V and J genes are TRBV4-1 and TRBJ2-5; D gene ambiguous. The CDR3 consists of 14 residues. Germline CDR1 and CDR2: MGHRA and YSYEKL. Trimming removed 1 base at V and 0 bases at J, with 6 bases between. The CDR3 sequence: CASSQVRNQETQYF. The CDR3 DNA sequence: TGCGCCAGCAGCCAAGTGAGGAACCAAGAGACCCAGTACTTC.